Following are 29 T cell receptor beta chains from one sample sequenced in a study of blood T cell repertoires in COVID-19. Only in-frame clones appear in the TCRdb table, and some are missing; sequencing was by immunoSEQ multiplex PCR. Here the sample spans over 300,000 clones, about 85% being singletons. Specimen: PBMCs or T cells enriched from blood (not recorded which). These receptors were collected from a woman aged 30 to 39 who had recovered from COVID-19.

The genes are TRBV4-1 and TRBJ2-7; D gene uncertain. The V and J ends lost 0 bases and 5 bases respectively, with 14 bases between them. Germline assignment: CDR1 MGHRA and CDR2 YSYEKL. The CDR3 length is 15 residues. CDR3 sequence (DNA): TGCGCCAGCAGCCAAGATCGGGTCGGCCGTGACGAGCAGTACTTC. It codes for CASSQDRVGRDEQYF.

The CDR3 is CASSLGTTSGVEQFF. The CDR3 DNA follows: TGTGCCAGCAGCTTAGGCACGACTAGCGGGGTTGAGCAGTTCTTC. V is TRBV7-2 and J is TRBJ2-1; 11 bases are shared with TRBD2. The CDR3 extends over 15 amino acids. Germline V lookup: CDR1 SGHTA, CDR2 FQGNSA. Trimming at V came to 1 base and at J to 9 bases, leaving 5 bases not matched to a gene.

A single count supports this clone. V gene TRBV12-3 or TRBV12-4 combines with J gene TRBJ1-5, with D possibly matching TRBD1 (5 bases). The CDR3 is made up of 13 amino acids. The V gene lost 3 bases and the J gene lost 7 bases, with 10 bases spanning the gap. CDR3 protein: CASSFAGQQPQHF. CDR3 coding DNA: TGTGCCAGCAGTTTTGCAGGGCAACAGCCCCAGCATTTT.

This clone was counted once. This chain connects TRBV10-2 to TRBJ2-3; 13 nucleotides line up with TRBD2. Germline V gene lookup returns CDR1 WSHSY and CDR2 SAAADI. Germline trimming cut 5 bases from V and 2 bases from J; bases unmatched to any gene: 4. The CDR3 has 16 residues. The CDR3 here is CASSPGTSGTTDTQYF. The CDR3 bases are TGCGCCAGCAGTCCCGGGACTAGCGGGACCACAGATACGCAGTATTTT.

V is TRBV5-1 and J is TRBJ1-1; a weak D match, TRBD1 (6 bases). Germline CDR1 and CDR2: SGHRS and YFSETQ. The ends were cut back, 4 bases at V and 4 bases at J, with 14 bases in the middle. The CDR3 runs 14 residues. CDR3 sequence reads: CASSPSLGGTEAFF. The CDR3 nucleotides read TGCGCCAGCAGCCCCTCCTTAGGGGGCACTGAAGCTTTCTTT.

The rearrangement joins TRBV6-5 to TRBJ1-2; TRBD1 aligns across 7 bases. With 6 bases clipped from V and 4 bases from J, the junction kept 11 bases outside the gene matches. CDR1 is MNHEY, CDR2 SVGAGI, per germline. The CDR3 is 15 residues long. CDR3 DNA: TGTGCCAGCAGCCGTGAGACAGGGTCAGTCTATGGCTACACCTTC. It encodes CASSRETGSVYGYTF.

The table lists this clone with a count of one. V usage is TRBV5-4 and J usage is TRBJ1-3; D is perhaps TRBD1 (5 bases). The germline V and J ends were trimmed by 4 bases and 0 bases, with 14 bases remaining between them. There are 16 residues in the CDR3. Germline-derived CDR1 and CDR2 are SGHNT and YYREEE (reference sequence). CDR3: CASSRGGGDSGNTIYF. The CDR3 DNA follows: TGTGCCAGCAGCCGGGGCGGCGGGGACTCTGGAAACACCATATATTTT.

J is TRBJ1-5 and V is TRBV30, with 7 bases lining up with TRBD1. The CDR3 totals 14 residues. J gave up 2 bases and V 4 bases, and 5 bases lay outside the gene matches. CDR1 is GTSNPN, CDR2 SVGIG, per germline (reference sequence). CDR3 nucleotides: TGTGCCTGGAAGACAGGGTTGGGCAATCAGCCCCAGCATTTT. Protein product: CAWKTGLGNQPQHF.

The chain couples TRBV4-3 to TRBJ1-2; TRBD1 might be the D (5 bases). CDR3 length: 15 amino acids. Germline loops: CDR1 LGHNA, CDR2 YSLEER. Trimming stripped 0 bases from V and 8 bases from J, with 16 bases between. CDR3 bases: TGCGCCAGCAGCCAAGACGGAGGGGCAGACATCGGCTACACCTTC. This encodes CASSQDGGADIGYTF.

The rearrangement links TRBV9 to TRBJ2-1, with 8 positions matching TRBD2. V shed 3 bases, J shed 7 bases, and the junction held 12 bases outside the gene matches. This CDR3 spans 16 amino acids. Germline CDR1 SGDLS, CDR2 YYNGEE. CDR3 amino acids: CASSGSPGGARNEQFF. The CDR3 coding sequence is TGTGCCAGCAGCGGGAGCCCCGGGGGGGCTAGGAATGAGCAGTTCTTC.

V gene TRBV7-9 combines with J gene TRBJ1-3, with D tentatively TRBD1 (6 bases). Germline V gene sequence: CDR1 SEHNR, CDR2 FQNEAQ (reference sequence). The CDR3 has 15 amino acids. Trimming stripped 3 bases from V and 0 bases from J, with 9 bases between. CDR3 nucleotides: TGTGCCAGCAGCTTCCCGACAGGCTCTGGAAACACCATATATTTT. It is translated as CASSFPTGSGNTIYF.

V and J are TRBV15 and TRBJ2-5; 9 bases map to TRBD1. J lost 4 bases, V lost 6 bases, and 9 bases had no gene match. Per germline, CDR1 LNHNV and CDR2 YYDKDF (reference sequence). This CDR3 has 15 residues. The CDR3 is CATSRTGASGETQYF. The CDR3 bases are TGTGCCACCAGTAGGACAGGGGCAAGTGGAGAGACCCAGTACTTC.

The chain combines TRBV4-3 with TRBJ1-1; weak D call: TRBD1 (6 bases). The CDR3 has 16 residues. CDR1 is LGHNA, CDR2 YSLEER, per germline. Trimming took 1 base from V and 3 from J, leaving 15 bases between them. The CDR3 DNA reads as TGCGCCAGCAGCCAAGGTCGACGAGGGGGGGACACTGAAGCTTTCTTT. Residues: CASSQGRRGGDTEAFF.

The DNA of the CDR3 is TGTGCCAGCAGCTTGATGAATCACCCTCGGGGAGCTTTCTTT. This gives the protein CASSLMNHPRGAFF. This chain joins TRBV5-8 and TRBJ1-1; no definite D call. The germline V gene has CDR1 SGHTS and CDR2 YDEGEE. Trimming stripped 1 base from V and 10 bases from J, with 17 bases between. The CDR3 consists of 14 residues.

V and J are TRBV7-2 and TRBJ1-4, with D perhaps matching TRBD1 (5 bases). The CDR3 has 17 amino acids. Germline CDR1 and CDR2: SGHTA and FQGNSA. The V end was cut by 1 base, the J end by 7 bases, with 19 bases between. CDR3 protein: CASSLGVFGAGSEKLFF. Written as DNA, the CDR3 is TGTGCCAGCAGCTTAGGGGTTTTTGGGGCGGGGAGTGAAAAACTGTTTTTT.

The chain employs TRBV13 and TRBJ2-3; no firm D call. V was shortened by 4 bases and J by 3 bases, with 5 bases between the two germline ends. Germline V CDR1 and CDR2: PRHDT, FYEKMQ (reference sequence). The CDR3 sequence is 12 residues long. This CDR3 is CASSSKTDTQYF. In nucleotides, the CDR3 is TGTGCCAGCAGCTCTAAAACAGATACGCAGTATTTT.

The J gene is TRBJ2-4, the V gene TRBV27, with D possibly matching TRBD1 (5 bases). The germline gives CDR1 MNHEY, CDR2 SMNVEV (reference sequence). The CDR3 is 15 residues long. V gave up 3 bases and J gave up 1 base, with 10 bases separating them. CDR3 DNA: TGTGCCAGCAGTTTTTTGGGGCTGGCCAAAAACATTCAGTACTTC. Translated: CASSFLGLAKNIQYF.

The V and J genes are TRBV7-9 and TRBJ2-1; 15 positions match TRBD2. Germline CDR1 reads SEHNR; CDR2 reads FQNEAQ (reference sequence). CDR3 length: 18 residues. V shed 0 bases and J 5 bases; nucleotides not matched to a gene: 5. The CDR3 DNA reads TGTGCCAGCAGCTTAGCCCAGGGACTAGCGGGGGGCAACAATGAGCAGTTCTTC. Its translation: CASSLAQGLAGGNNEQFF.

The chain joins TRBV5-1 to TRBJ1-1; D gene unclear. Germline CDR1 reads SGHRS; CDR2 reads YFSETQ. This CDR3 region has 16 residues. Trimming shortened V by 0 bases and J by 0 bases, and 12 bases separated the two germline ends. The CDR3 DNA is TGCGCCAGCAGCTTGGGTACTACCGGGGTGAACACTGAAGCTTTCTTT. This translates into CASSLGTTGVNTEAFF. Full variable domain (outside the CDR3, taken from reference TRBV5-1 and TRBJ1-1): KAGVTQTPRYLIKTRGQQVTLSCSPISGHRSVSWYQQTPGQGLQFLFEYFSETQRNKGNFPGRFSGRQFSNSRSEMNVSTLELGDSALYLCASSLGTTGVNTEAFFGQGTRLTVV.

The J gene is TRBJ1-1, the V gene TRBV4-1; no definite D call. CDR3 length: 13 amino acids. The germline V gene has CDR1 MGHRA and CDR2 YSYEKL. Deletions cut 0 bases from V and 7 bases from J, with 9 bases between. In nucleotides, the CDR3 is TGCGCCAGCAGCCAAGATACCCCCAGTGAAGCTTTCTTT. It codes for CASSQDTPSEAFF.

The sample holds a few counts of this clone. The chain links TRBV22-1 to TRBJ1-2; TRBD1, the table's D call, lacks a check against the DNA. TRBV22-1 is listed as a pseudogene. CDR3 length: 15 residues. Here the CDR3 reads CPGSSPPGEGYGYTF. CDR3 in DNA: TGTCCTGGGAGCTCCCCGCCAGGGGAAGGCTATGGCTACACCTTC.

This clone has just one count. Other nucleotide sequences from this sample produce the same CDR3. The chain joins TRBV30 to TRBJ1-5; no clear D. Trimming removed 1 base from V and 2 bases from J, with 6 bases in between. Germline V gene lookup returns CDR1 GTSNPN and CDR2 SVGIG (reference sequence). The CDR3 spans 13 residues. Here the CDR3 DNA reads TGTGCCTGGAGTGGGCAGGGCAATCAGCCCCAGCATTTT. Protein product: CAWSGQGNQPQHF.

The chain recombines TRBV20-1 with TRBJ2-1; 9 bases line up with TRBD2. This CDR3 comprises 10 residues. Per the germline V gene, CDR1 is DFQATT and CDR2 is SNEGSKA (reference sequence). V lost 4 bases to trimming and J lost 15 bases; unmatched junction nucleotides: 4. CDR3 amino acids: CSAIAGGWFF. The CDR3 DNA sequence: TGCAGTGCTATCGCGGGGGGGTGGTTCTTC.

This chain joins TRBV30 and TRBJ1-2; TRBD1 agrees at 9 bases. This CDR3 region has 15 residues. V lost 2 bases to trimming and J lost 6 bases; unmatched junction nucleotides: 10. The germline CDR1 and CDR2 sequences are GTSNPN and SVGIG (reference sequence). In DNA form, the CDR3 reads TGTGCCTGGAGTTGGGGGACAGGGTCTTCTCATGGCTACACCTTC. Translating it yields CAWSWGTGSSHGYTF.

The chain has TRBV30 and TRBJ2-7; 10 bases fit TRBD1. This CDR3 has 14 amino acids. V trimming: 7 bases; J trimming: 3 bases; junction bases outside the gene matches: 9. Germline V lookup: CDR1 GTSNPN, CDR2 SVGIG (reference sequence). Written as DNA, the CDR3 is TGTGCCTCCCGATGGGGGACAGGGGTCTACGAGCAGTACTTC. Translated, it gives CASRWGTGVYEQYF.

This rearrangement joins TRBV7-9 to TRBJ2-1; 8 nucleotides agree with TRBD2. V gave up 1 base and J gave up 9 bases; unmatched junction bases: 8. Germline CDR1 and CDR2: SEHNR and FQNEAQ (reference sequence). This CDR3 contains 15 residues. The CDR3 is CASSLVAGGALEQFF. CDR3 in DNA: TGTGCCAGCAGCTTAGTTGCGGGGGGAGCTCTTGAGCAGTTCTTC.

The V and J genes are TRBV11-2 and TRBJ2-7; 9 bases match TRBD2. This CDR3 contains 18 residues. The V and J ends lost 2 bases and 1 base, in that order; junction bases with no gene match: 12. Germline-derived CDR1 and CDR2 are SGHAT and FQNNGV. The CDR3 DNA reads as TGTGCCAGCAGCTTACAAAGCGGGCGGCGGGGGGGATCCTACGAGCAGTACTTC. Translation gives CASSLQSGRRGGSYEQYF.

This clone was found a few times. J is TRBJ1-1 and V is TRBV25-1, with D possibly TRBD1 on 6 matching bases. Trimming shortened V by 0 bases and J by 11 bases, and 22 bases separated the two germline ends. The length of the CDR3 is 16 residues. Germline V gives CDR1 MGHDK, CDR2 SYGVNS. CDR3 loop: CASSEYGGGGKGRAFF. The CDR3 DNA is TGTGCCAGCAGTGAATATGGCGGGGGCGGCAAGGGCCGGGCTTTCTTT.

The chain employs TRBV27 and TRBJ1-2; D remains unclear. Per germline, CDR1 MNHEY and CDR2 SMNVEV (reference sequence). The CDR3 covers 13 residues. V lost 6 bases to trimming and J lost 2 bases, with 10 bases between them. The CDR3 DNA reads as TGTGCCAGCAGCCCCGACGGGAACTATGGCTACACCTTC. Translating gives CASSPDGNYGYTF.